The 9 T cell receptor beta chains below were found in one sample sequenced in a study of blood T cell repertoires in COVID-19. Assay: immunoSEQ multiplex PCR; the TCRdb copy retains only in-frame clones and omits some. This repertoire shows about 170,000 clones, about four fifths found once; its top ten account for 3.6%. The material sequenced was PBMCs or T cells enriched from blood (not recorded which). The receptors come from a woman between 50 and 59 years old in a cohort exposed to, infected with or recovered from COVID-19 (not recorded which).

The chain links TRBV7-9 to TRBJ1-1; D unresolved. Germline V gene data show CDR1 as SEHNR and CDR2 as FQNEAQ (reference sequence). The V end lost 0 bases, the J end lost 0 bases, and 8 bases lay between the germline ends. The CDR3 is 15 amino acids. CDR3 coding DNA: TGTGCCAGCAGCTTAGCGCGGGGTTTGAACACTGAAGCTTTCTTT. This translates into CASSLARGLNTEAFF.

CDR3 sequence: CASSPSNTGELFF. In DNA, the CDR3 is TGTGCCAGCTCACCCAGTAACACCGGGGAGCTGTTTTTT. V gene TRBV18 combines with J gene TRBJ2-2; D gene unclear. The CDR3 contains 13 residues. The V gene lost 3 bases and the J gene lost 2 bases, with 4 bases spanning the gap. From germline, CDR1 is KGHSH and CDR2 LQKENI.

The chain joins TRBV5-1 to TRBJ1-3; no reliable D call. Germline V CDR1 and CDR2: SGHRS, YFSETQ. V lost 0 bases and J lost 3, with 7 bases in between. This CDR3 has 14 amino acids. The CDR3 spells CASSLDGSGNTIYF. The CDR3 DNA is TGCGCCAGCAGCTTGGATGGTAGTGGAAACACCATATATTTT.

As DNA, the CDR3 is TGTGCCAGTAGTCCCGGCGGGACCACGAACACCGGGGAGCTGTTTTTT. It codes for CASSPGGTTNTGELFF. The J gene is TRBJ2-2, the V gene TRBV19, with D maybe TRBD2 (6 bases). Germline CDR1 and CDR2: LNHDA and SQIVND (reference sequence). Between the trimmed V and J ends, which lost 5 bases and 0 bases, there was a span of 13 bases. The CDR3 covers 16 residues.

This chain links TRBV7-9 with TRBJ2-2; the D gene is possibly TRBD1 (5 bases). Trimming removed 1 base at V and 6 bases at J, with 6 bases between. The CDR3 has 13 residues. Germline-derived CDR1 and CDR2 are SEHNR and FQNEAQ (reference sequence). In nucleotides, the CDR3 is TGTGCCAGCAGCTTAGAGGGGCCCGGGGAGCTGTTTTTT. Its translation is CASSLEGPGELFF.

V and J are TRBV3-1 (or the pseudogene TRBV3-2) and TRBJ2-5; D call uncertain. CDR1 is LGHDT, CDR2 YNNKEL, per germline (reference sequence). Trimming pared 1 base from V and 1 base from J, leaving 4 bases between. The CDR3 consists of 13 residues. CDR3 amino acids: CASSQASQETQYF. CDR3 bases: TGTGCCAGCAGCCAAGCCAGCCAAGAGACCCAGTACTTC.

The rearrangement links TRBV5-6 to TRBJ1-3; 7 bases align to TRBD1. The CDR3 is 15 amino acids. The V gene's germline CDR1 is SGHDT and CDR2 YYEEEE. Trimming at V came to 5 bases and at J to 1 base, leaving 6 bases not matched to a gene. CDR3 DNA sequence: TGTGCCAGCAGTATGACAGGGTGGTCTGGAAACACCATATATTTT. Residues: CASSMTGWSGNTIYF. The full variable domain, rest sourced from reference TRBV5-6 and TRBJ1-3, is DAGVTQSPTHLIKTRGQQVTLRCSPKSGHDTVSWYQQALGQGPQFIFQYYEEEERQRGNFPDRFSGHQFPNYSSELNVNALLLGDSALYLCASSMTGWSGNTIYFGEGSWLTVV.

This sequence joins TRBV30 and TRBJ2-1; D perhaps matches TRBD2 (5 bases). V shed 5 bases and J shed 0 bases, with 8 bases lying between them. The CDR3 runs to 13 residues. Germline CDR1 reads GTSNPN; CDR2 reads SVGIG (reference sequence). The CDR3 DNA reads as TGTGCCTGGCGAGGGAGCTCCTACAATGAGCAGTTCTTC. As protein: CAWRGSSYNEQFF.

This clone was detected a few times. The rearrangement uses TRBV2 and TRBJ2-3; weak D call: TRBD2 (5 bases). Germline lookup yields CDR1 SNHLY and CDR2 FYNNEI. The CDR3 contains 14 residues. V lost 1 base, J lost 5 bases, and 10 bases lay in between. The CDR3 region is CASSEVRAEDTQYF. DNA of the CDR3: TGTGCCAGCAGTGAAGTGAGGGCCGAAGATACGCAGTATTTT.